The sample holds a few counts of the clone carrying this TCR beta chain. Its antigen is unidentified. It was unsorted whole blood that yielded blood RNA, and germline DNA was also extracted. This entry is derived from a study of tumor-infiltrating lymphocytes in primary liver carcinoma. Study-wide background: Sequencing of the samples generated roughly 3.65 to 7.5 million productive TCRbeta reads, with similar yields across tissue types.

TCR beta cDNA came from approximately 540 ng total RNA, primed with a constant-region primer. Construction of TCR beta libraries relied on three successive nested multiplex PCR rounds employing slightly modified ARM-PCR. Amplification in the first two PCR rounds was performed using TRBV1-TRBV30 forward primers and a C-beta reverse primer for around 10 cycles each. TCRdb ran MiXCR on the multiplex PCR reads and lists one entry per CDR3 protein. The top ten clones hold about 6.5% of a sample with 330,000 or so distinct CDR3 sequences, 65% of them seen once. This CDR3 comprises 14 residues. From germline, CDR1 is MNHEY and CDR2 SVGEGT. Trimming removed 0 bases from V and 2 bases from J, with 7 bases in between. Findings and limits, study-wide: A significantly higher top-250-clone fraction was found in tumors than in blood (p = 0.039). Each sample was bulk and unsorted; consequently, CD4+ and CD8+ repertoires were not compared.

The receptor comes from a man aged 40-49 years with primary liver carcinoma and hepatitis B virus infection. The gene calls are TRBV6-2 or TRBV6-3 and TRBJ2-5; no definite D call. The sample was peripheral blood. The CDR3 protein is CASSYSRSQETQYF. As DNA, the CDR3 is TGTGCCAGCAGTTACTCTAGGTCTCAAGAGACCCAGTACTTC.